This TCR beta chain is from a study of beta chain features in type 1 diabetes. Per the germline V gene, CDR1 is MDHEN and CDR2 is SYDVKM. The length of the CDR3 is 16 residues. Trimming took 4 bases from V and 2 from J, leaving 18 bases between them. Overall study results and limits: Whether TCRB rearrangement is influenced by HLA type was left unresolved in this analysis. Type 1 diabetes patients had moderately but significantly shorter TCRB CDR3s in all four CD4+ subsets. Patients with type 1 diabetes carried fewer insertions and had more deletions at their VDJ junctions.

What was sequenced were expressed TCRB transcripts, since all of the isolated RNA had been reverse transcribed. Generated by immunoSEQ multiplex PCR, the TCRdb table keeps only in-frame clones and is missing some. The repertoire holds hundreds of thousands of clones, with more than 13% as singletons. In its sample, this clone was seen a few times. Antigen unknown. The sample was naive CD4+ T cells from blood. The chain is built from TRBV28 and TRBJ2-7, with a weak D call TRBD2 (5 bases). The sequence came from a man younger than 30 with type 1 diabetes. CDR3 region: CASSSSTSGDTYEQYF. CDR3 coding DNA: TGTGCCAGCAGTTCATCTACCAGCGGAGATACCTACGAGCAGTACTTC.